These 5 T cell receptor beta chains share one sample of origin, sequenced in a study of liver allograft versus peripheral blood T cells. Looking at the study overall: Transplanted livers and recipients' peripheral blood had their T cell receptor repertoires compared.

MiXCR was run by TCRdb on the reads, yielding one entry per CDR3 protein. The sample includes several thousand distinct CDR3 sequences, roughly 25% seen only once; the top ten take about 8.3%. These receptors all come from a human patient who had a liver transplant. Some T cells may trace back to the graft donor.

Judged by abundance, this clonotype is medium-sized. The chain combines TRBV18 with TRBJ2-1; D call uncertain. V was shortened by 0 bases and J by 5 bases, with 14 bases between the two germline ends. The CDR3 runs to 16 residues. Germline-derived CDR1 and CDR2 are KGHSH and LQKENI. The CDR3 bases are TGTGCCAGCTCACCACCGGTTCAAGGTAGGGACAATGAGCAGTTCTTC. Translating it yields CASSPPVQGRDNEQFF.

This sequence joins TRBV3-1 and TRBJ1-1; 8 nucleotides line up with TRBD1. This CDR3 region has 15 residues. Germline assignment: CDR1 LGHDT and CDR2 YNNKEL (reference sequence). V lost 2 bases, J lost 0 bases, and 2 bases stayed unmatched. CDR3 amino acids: CASSQQGAMNTEAFF. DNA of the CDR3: TGTGCCAGCAGCCAACAGGGGGCTATGAACACTGAAGCTTTCTTT. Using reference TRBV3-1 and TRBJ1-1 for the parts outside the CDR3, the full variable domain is DTAVSQTPKYLVTQMGNDKSIKCEQNLGHDTMYWYKQDSKKFLKIMFSYNNKELIINETVPNRFSPKSPDKAHLNLHINSLELGDSAVYFCASSQQGAMNTEAFFGQGTRLTVV.

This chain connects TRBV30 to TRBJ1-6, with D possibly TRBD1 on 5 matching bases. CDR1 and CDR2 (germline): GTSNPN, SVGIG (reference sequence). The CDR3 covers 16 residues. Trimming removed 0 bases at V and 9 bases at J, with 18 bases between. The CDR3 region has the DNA TGTGCCTGGAGTGTACTTGGGCGGCCGGGGGGTTCACCCCTCCACTTT. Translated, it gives CAWSVLGRPGGSPLHF. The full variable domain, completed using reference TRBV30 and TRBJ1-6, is SQTIHQWPATLVQPVGSPLSLECTVEGTSNPNLYWYRQAAGRGLQLLFYSVGIGQISSEVPQNLSASRPQDRQFILSSKKLLLSDSGFYLCAWSVLGRPGGSPLHFGNGTRLTVT.

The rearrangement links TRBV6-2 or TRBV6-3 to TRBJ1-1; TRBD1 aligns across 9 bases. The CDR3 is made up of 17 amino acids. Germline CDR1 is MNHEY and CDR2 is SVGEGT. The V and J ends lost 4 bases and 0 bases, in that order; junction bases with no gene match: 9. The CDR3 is CASSLGQGPPLNTEAFF. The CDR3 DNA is TGTGCCAGCAGTTTGGGACAGGGTCCCCCCTTGAACACTGAAGCTTTCTTT.

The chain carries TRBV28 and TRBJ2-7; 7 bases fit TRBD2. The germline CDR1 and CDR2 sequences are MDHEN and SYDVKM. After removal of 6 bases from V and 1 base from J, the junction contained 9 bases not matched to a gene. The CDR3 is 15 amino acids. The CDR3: CASSYSSGPSYEQYF. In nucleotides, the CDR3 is TGTGCCAGCAGCTATTCTAGCGGTCCTTCCTACGAGCAGTACTTC.